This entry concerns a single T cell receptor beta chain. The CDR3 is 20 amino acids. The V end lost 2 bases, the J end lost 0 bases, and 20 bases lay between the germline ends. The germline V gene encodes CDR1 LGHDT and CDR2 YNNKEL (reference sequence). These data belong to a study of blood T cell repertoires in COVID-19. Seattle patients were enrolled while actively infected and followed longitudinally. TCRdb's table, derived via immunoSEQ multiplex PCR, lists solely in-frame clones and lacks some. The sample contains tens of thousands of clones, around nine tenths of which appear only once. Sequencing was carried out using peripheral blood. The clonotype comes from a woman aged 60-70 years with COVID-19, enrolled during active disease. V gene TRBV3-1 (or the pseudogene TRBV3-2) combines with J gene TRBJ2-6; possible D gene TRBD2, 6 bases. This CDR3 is CASSQFPGRGRYSGANVLTF. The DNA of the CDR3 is TGTGCCAGCAGCCAATTCCCTGGGCGGGGACGGTACTCTGGGGCCAACGTCCTGACTTTC.